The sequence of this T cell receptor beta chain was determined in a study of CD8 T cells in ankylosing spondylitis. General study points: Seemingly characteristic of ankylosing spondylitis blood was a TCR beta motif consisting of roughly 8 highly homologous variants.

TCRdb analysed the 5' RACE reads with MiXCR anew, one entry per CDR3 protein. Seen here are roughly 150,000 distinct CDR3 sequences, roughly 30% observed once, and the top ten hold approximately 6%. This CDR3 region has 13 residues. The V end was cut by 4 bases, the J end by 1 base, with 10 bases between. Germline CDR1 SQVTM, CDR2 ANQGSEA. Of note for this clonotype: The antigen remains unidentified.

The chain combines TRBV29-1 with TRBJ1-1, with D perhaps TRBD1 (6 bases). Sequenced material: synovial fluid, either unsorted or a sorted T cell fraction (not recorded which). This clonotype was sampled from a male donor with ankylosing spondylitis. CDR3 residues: CSVAKGENTEAFF. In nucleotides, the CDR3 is TGCAGCGTTGCCAAGGGGGAGAACACTGAAGCTTTCTTT. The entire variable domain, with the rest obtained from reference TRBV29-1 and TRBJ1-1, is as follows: SAVISQKPSRDICQRGTSLTIQCQVDSQVTMMFWYRQQPGQSLTLIATANQGSEATYESGFVIDKFPISRPNLTFSTLTVSNMSPEDSSIYLCSVAKGENTEAFFGQGTRLTVV.